This T cell receptor beta chain derives from a study of blood T cell repertoires in COVID-19. Study context: In each case, the material was cDNA or gDNA derived from T cells, B-cell-depleted T cells, or PBMCs.

Here immunoSEQ multiplex PCR was the method, and the copy in TCRdb shows in-frame clones only, minus some. The data hold tens of thousands of clones, with around 88% observed a single time. CDR1 and CDR2 (germline): SGHNT, YYREEE (reference sequence). This CDR3 has 14 residues. Trimming stripped 3 bases from V and 3 bases from J, with 13 bases between. The chain joins TRBV5-4 to TRBJ2-7; D may be TRBD2 (5 bases). Sequenced input: peripheral blood. This clonotype was obtained from a man in his forties or fifties with COVID-19, enrolled during active disease. CDR3 amino acids: CASSSRTGDYEQYF. In DNA, the CDR3 is TGTGCCAGCAGCTCGCGGACTGGGGACTACGAGCAGTACTTC.